This TCR beta chain was retrieved from a study of T cells in Graves' hyperthyroidism and ophthalmopathy. Overall study context: Before treatment of any kind, peripheral blood was taken at initial diagnosis.

The CDR3 has 13 residues. The germline V gene has CDR1 DFQATT and CDR2 SNEGSKA (reference sequence). Trimming stripped 4 bases from V and 4 bases from J, with 11 bases between. TCR beta CDR3 regions were amplified from RNA transcripts. First-round RT-PCR of the TCR CDR3 relied on the HTBI primer set. TCRdb reprocessed the multiplex PCR reads via MiXCR and lists one record per CDR3 protein. In the table there are 250,000 to 300,000 distinct CDR3 sequences, approximately 14% of which are singletons. Findings of the study overall: Ophthalmopathy onset followed model prediction by a median approximately 7 months.

This clonotype was seen many times. Its target is not known. Sequencing input: blood. This TCR came from a woman between 40 and 50 years old with Graves' hyperthyroidism. This rearrangement joins TRBV20-1 to TRBJ2-1; no clear D. For the CDR3, the DNA is TGCAGTGCTACCTCCTTCACATACAATGAGCAGTTCTTC. As protein: CSATSFTYNEQFF.